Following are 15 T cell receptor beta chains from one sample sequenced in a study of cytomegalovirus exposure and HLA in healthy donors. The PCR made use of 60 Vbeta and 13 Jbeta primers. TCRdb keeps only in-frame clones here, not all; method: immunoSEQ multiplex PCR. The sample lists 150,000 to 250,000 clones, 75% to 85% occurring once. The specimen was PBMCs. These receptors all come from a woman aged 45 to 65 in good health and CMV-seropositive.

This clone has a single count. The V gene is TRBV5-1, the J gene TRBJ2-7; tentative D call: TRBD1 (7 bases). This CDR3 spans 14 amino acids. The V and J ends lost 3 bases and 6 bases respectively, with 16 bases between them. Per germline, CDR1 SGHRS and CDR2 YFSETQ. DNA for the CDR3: TGCGCCAGCAGCTCCGGGACAGCGGGCCTCGAGCAGTACTTC. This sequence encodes CASSSGTAGLEQYF. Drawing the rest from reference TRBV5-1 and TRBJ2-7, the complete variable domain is KAGVTQTPRYLIKTRGQQVTLSCSPISGHRSVSWYQQTPGQGLQFLFEYFSETQRNKGNFPGRFSGRQFSNSRSEMNVSTLELGDSALYLCASSSGTAGLEQYFGPGTRLTVT.

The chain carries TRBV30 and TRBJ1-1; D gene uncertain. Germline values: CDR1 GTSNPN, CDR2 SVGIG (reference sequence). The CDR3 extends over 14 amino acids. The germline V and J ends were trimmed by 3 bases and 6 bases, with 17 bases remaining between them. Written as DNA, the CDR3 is TGTGCCTGGAGGAAACTAGTGGGGTCGGCTGAAGCTTTCTTT. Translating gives CAWRKLVGSAEAFF.

Written as DNA, the CDR3 is TGTGCCAGCAGCTTAGATATCGGAGAGACCCAGTACTTC. It encodes CASSLDIGETQYF. This rearrangement joins TRBV7-6 to TRBJ2-5; D gene ambiguous. V lost 1 base and J 4 bases, leaving 7 bases between the germline ends. This CDR3 comprises 13 residues. Looked up from germline, CDR1 is SGHVS and CDR2 is FNYEAQ.

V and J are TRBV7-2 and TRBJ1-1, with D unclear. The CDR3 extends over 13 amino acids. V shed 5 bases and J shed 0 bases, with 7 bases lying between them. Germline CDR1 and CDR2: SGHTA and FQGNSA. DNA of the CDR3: TGTGCCAGCAGCCATGACATGAACACTGAAGCTTTCTTT. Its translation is CASSHDMNTEAFF.

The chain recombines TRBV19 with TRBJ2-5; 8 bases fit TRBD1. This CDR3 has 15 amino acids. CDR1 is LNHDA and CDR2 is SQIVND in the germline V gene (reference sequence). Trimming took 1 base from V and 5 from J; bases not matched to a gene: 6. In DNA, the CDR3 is TGTGCCAGTAGTATAGGGACAGGGTCCTATGAGACCCAGTACTTC. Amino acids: CASSIGTGSYETQYF.

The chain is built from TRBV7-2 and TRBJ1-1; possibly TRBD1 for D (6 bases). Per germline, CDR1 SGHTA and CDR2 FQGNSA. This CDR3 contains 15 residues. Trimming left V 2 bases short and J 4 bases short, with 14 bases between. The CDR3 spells CASSLWAGQTTEAFF. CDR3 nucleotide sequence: TGTGCCAGCAGCTTATGGGCAGGACAGACCACTGAAGCTTTCTTT.

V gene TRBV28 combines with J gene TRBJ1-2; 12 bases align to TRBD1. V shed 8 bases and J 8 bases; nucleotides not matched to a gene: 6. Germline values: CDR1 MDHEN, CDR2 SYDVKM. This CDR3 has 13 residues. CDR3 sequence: CASLRDRGQGYTF. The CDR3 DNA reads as TGTGCCAGCTTAAGGGACAGGGGGCAAGGCTACACCTTC.

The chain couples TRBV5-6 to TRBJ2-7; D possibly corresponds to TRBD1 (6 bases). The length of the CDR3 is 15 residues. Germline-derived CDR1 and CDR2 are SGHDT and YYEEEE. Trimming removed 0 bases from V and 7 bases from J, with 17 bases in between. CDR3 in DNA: TGTGCCAGCAGCTTGGGGGACATGCCAGGCAGGGAGCAGTACTTC. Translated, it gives CASSLGDMPGREQYF. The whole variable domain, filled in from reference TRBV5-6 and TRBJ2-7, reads DAGVTQSPTHLIKTRGQQVTLRCSPKSGHDTVSWYQQALGQGPQFIFQYYEEEERQRGNFPDRFSGHQFPNYSSELNVNALLLGDSALYLCASSLGDMPGREQYFGPGTRLTVT.

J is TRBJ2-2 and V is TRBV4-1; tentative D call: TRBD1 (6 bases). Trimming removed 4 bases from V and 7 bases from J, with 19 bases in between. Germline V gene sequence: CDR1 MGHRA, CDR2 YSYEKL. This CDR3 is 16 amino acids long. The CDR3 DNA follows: TGCGCCAGCAGCCGACCGGGACACGGCCCGGGCGGGGAGCTGTTTTTT. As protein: CASSRPGHGPGGELFF.

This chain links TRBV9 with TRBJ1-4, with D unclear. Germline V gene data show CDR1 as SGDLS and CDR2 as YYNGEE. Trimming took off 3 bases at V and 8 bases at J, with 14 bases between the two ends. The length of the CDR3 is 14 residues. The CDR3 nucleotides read TGTGCCAGCAGCGCTACCGGGATCGGAGAAAAACTGTTTTTT. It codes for CASSATGIGEKLFF.

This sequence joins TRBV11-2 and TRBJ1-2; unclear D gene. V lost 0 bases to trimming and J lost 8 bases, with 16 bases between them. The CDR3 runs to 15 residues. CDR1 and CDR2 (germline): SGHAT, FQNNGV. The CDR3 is CASSLDSFRGRGYTF. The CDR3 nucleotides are TGTGCCAGCAGCTTAGATAGTTTTCGAGGGCGCGGCTACACCTTC.

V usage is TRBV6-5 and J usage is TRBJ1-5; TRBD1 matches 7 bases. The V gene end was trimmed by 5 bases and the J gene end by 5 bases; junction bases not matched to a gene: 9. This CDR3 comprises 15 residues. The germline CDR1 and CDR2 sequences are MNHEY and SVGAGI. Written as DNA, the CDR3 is TGTGCCAGCAGTGCCCTACAGGGGTTCGATCAGCCCCAGCATTTT. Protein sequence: CASSALQGFDQPQHF.

CDR3 loop: CASSLGQETEQFF. CDR3 sequence (DNA): TGTGCCAGCAGCCTGGGACAGGAGACTGAGCAGTTCTTC. The chain links TRBV7-2 to TRBJ2-1; 8 nucleotides match TRBD1. CDR1 and CDR2 (germline): SGHTA, FQGNSA. V lost 5 bases to trimming and J lost 9 bases; unmatched junction nucleotides: 6. This CDR3 has 13 residues.

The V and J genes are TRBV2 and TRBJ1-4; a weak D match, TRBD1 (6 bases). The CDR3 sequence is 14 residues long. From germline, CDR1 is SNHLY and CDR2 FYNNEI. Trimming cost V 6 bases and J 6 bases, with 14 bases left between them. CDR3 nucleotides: TGTGCCAGCAGCCTCGCGGGGGGGCATGAAAAACTGTTTTTT. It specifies CASSLAGGHEKLFF.

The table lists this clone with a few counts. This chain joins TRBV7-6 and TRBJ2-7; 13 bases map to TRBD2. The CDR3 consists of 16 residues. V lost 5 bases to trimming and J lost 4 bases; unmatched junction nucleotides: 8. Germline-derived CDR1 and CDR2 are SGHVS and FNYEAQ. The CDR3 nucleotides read TGTGCCAGCAGCCCCAGACTAGCGGGGGGCTCATACGAGCAGTACTTC. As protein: CASSPRLAGGSYEQYF. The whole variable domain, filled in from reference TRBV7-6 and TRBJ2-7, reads GAGVSQSPRYKVTKRGQDVALRCDPISGHVSLYWYRQALGQGPEFLTYFNYEAQQDKSGLPNDRFSAERPEGSISTLTIQRTEQRDSAMYRCASSPRLAGGSYEQYFGPGTRLTVT.